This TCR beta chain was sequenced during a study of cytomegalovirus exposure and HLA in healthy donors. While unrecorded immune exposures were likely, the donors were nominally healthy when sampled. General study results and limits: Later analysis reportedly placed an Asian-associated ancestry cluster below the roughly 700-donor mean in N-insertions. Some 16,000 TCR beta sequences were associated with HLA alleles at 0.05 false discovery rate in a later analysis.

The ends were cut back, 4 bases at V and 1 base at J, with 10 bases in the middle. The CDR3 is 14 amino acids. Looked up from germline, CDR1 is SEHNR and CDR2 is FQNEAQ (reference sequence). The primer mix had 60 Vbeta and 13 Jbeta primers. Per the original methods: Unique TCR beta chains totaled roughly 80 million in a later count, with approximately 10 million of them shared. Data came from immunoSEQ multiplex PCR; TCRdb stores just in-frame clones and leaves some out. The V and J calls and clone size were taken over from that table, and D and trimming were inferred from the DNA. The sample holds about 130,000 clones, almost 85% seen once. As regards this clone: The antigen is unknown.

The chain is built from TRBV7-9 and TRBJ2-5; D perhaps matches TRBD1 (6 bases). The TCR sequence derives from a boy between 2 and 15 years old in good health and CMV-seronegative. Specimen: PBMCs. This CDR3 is CASSSYRAQETQYF. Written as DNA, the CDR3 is TGTGCCAGCAGCTCCTACAGGGCCCAAGAGACCCAGTACTTC.